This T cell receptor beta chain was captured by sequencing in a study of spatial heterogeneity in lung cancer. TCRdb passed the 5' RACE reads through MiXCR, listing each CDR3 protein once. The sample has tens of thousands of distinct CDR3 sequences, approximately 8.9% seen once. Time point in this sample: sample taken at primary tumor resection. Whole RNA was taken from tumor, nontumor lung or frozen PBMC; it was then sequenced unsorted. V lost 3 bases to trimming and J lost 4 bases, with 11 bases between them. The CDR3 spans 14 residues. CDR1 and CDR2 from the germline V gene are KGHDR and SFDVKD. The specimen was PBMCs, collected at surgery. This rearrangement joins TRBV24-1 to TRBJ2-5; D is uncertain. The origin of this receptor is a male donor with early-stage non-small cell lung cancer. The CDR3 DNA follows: TGTGCCACCAGTGATACTCCGGTACGAGAGACCCAGTACTTC. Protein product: CATSDTPVRETQYF.